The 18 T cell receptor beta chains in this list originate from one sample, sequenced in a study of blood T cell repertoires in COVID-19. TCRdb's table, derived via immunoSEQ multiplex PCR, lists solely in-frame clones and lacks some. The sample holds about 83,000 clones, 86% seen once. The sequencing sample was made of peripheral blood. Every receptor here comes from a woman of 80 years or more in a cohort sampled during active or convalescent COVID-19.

Written as DNA, the CDR3 is TGTGCCAGCAGCTTGGACGGGACAGGGACCTCTGGAAACACCATATATTTT. This gives the protein CASSLDGTGTSGNTIYF. The chain carries TRBV5-6 and TRBJ1-3, with TRBD1 identical over 9 bases. Germline V CDR1 and CDR2: SGHDT, YYEEEE. The ends lost 0 bases at V and 0 bases at J; junction bases unmatched: 4. The CDR3 runs to 17 residues.

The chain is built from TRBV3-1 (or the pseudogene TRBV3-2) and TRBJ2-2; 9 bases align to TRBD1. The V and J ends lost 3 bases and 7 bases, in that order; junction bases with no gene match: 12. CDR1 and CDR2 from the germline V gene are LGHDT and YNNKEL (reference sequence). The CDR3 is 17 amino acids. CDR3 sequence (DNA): TGTGCCAGCAGCCATGACAGGGGGTTTGTGTATAACGGGGAGCTGTTTTTT. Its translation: CASSHDRGFVYNGELFF.

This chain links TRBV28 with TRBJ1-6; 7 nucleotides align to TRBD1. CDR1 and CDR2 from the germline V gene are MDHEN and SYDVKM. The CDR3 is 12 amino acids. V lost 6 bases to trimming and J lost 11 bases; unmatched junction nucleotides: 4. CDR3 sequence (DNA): TGTGCCAGCAGGACAGGGTTTCCACCCCTCCACTTT. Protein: CASRTGFPPLHF.

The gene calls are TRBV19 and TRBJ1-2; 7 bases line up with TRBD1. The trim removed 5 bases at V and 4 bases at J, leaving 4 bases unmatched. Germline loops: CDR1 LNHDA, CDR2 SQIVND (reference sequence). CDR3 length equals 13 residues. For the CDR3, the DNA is TGTGCCAGTAGTCGGGACAGCAGCTATGGCTACACCTTC. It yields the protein CASSRDSSYGYTF.

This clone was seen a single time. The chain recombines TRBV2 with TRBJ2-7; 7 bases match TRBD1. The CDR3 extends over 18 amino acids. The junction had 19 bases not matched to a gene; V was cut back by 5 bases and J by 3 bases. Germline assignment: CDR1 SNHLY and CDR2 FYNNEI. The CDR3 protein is CASSLVPTGDGRGYEQYF. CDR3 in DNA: TGTGCCAGCAGTCTGGTTCCTACAGGGGATGGACGTGGCTACGAGCAGTACTTC.

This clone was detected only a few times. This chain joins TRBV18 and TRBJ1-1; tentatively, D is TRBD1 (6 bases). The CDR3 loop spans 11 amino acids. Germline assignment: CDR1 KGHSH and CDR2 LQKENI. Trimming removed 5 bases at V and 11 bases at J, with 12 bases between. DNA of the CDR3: TGTGCCAGCTCAGGGGACATCGAGGCTTTCTTT. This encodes CASSGDIEAFF.

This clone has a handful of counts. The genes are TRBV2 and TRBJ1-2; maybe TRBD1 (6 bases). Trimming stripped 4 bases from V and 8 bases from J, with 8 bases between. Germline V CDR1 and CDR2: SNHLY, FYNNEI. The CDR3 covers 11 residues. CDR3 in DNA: TGTGCCAGCAGTGTTGGGGGCGGCTACACCTTC. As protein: CASSVGGGYTF. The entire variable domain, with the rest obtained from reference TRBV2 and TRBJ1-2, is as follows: EPEVTQTPSHQVTQMGQEVILRCVPISNHLYFYWYRQILGQKVEFLVSFYNNEISEKSEIFDDQFSVERPDGSNFTLKIRSTKLEDSAMYFCASSVGGGYTFGSGTRLTVV.

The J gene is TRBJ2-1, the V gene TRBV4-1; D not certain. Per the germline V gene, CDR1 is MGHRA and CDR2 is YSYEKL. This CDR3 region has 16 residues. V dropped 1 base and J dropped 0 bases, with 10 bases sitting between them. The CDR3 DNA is TGCGCCAGCAGCCAAGGATGGTACAGCTCCTACAATGAGCAGTTCTTC. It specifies CASSQGWYSSYNEQFF.

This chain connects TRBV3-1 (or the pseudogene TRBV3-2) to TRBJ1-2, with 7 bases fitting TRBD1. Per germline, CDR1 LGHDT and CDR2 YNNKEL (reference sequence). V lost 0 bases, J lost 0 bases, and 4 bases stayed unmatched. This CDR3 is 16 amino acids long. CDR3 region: CASSQDWTGSNYGYTF. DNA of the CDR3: TGTGCCAGCAGCCAAGATTGGACAGGATCTAACTATGGCTACACCTTC.

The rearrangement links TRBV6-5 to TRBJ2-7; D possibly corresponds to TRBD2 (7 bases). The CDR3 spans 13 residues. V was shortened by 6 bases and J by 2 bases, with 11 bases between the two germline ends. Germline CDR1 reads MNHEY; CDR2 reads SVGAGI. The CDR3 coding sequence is TGTGCCAGCAGGCTGGGGGGGCCCTACGAGCAGTACGTC. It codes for CASRLGGPYEQYV.

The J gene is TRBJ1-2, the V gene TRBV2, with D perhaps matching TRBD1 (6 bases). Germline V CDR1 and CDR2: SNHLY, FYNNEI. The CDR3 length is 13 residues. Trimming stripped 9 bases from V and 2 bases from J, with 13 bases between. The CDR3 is CARKQGVNYGYTF. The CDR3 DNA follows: TGTGCCAGAAAACAGGGCGTCAACTATGGCTACACCTTC.

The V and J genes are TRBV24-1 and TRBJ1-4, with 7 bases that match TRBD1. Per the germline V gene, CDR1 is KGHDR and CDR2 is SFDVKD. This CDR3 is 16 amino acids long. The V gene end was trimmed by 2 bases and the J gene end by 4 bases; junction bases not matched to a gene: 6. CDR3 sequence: CATSDSFDRDNEKLFF. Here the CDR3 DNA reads TGTGCCACCAGTGATTCGTTCGACAGGGATAATGAAAAACTGTTTTTT.

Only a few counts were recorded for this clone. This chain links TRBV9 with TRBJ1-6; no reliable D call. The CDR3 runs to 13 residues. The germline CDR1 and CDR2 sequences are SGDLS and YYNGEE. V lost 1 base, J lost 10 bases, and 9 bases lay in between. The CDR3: CASSVNPRSPLHF. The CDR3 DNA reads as TGTGCCAGCAGCGTAAACCCCAGGTCACCCCTCCACTTT.

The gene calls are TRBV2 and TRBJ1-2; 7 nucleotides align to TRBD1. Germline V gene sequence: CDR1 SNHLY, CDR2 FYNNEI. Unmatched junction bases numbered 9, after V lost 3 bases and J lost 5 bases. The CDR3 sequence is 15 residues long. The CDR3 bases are TGTGCCAGCAGTGACCGACAGGGTGGGGGGTATGGCTACACCTTC. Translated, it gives CASSDRQGGGYGYTF.

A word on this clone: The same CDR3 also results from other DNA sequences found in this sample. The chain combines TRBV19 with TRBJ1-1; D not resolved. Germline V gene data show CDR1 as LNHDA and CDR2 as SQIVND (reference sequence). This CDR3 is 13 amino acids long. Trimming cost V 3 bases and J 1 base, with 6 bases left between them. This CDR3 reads CASSIPGNTEAFF. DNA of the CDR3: TGTGCCAGTAGTATTCCAGGGAACACTGAAGCTTTCTTT.

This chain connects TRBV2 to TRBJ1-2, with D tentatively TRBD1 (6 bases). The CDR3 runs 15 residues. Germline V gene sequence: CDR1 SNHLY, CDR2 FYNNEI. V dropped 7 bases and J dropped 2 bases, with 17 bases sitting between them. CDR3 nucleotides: TGTGCCAGCATCCTGGGGGACACTCCGAACTATGGCTACACCTTC. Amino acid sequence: CASILGDTPNYGYTF.

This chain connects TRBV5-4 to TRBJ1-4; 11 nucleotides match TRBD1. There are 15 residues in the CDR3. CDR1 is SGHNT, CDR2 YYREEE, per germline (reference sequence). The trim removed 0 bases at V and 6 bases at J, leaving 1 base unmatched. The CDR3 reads CASSLGGQGDEKLFF. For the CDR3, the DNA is TGTGCCAGCAGCTTGGGGGGACAGGGGGATGAAAAACTGTTTTTT.

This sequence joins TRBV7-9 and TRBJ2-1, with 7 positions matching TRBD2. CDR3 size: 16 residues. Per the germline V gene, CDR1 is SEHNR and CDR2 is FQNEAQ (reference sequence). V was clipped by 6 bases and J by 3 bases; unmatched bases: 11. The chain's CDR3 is CASSTPAPSGYNEQFF. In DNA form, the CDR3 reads TGTGCCAGCAGTACTCCGGCCCCTAGCGGCTACAATGAGCAGTTCTTC.